Below, one TCR beta chain is given with its context. Antigen specificity is unknown. The entry originates in a study of shared clonotypes between healthy human individuals. General study results and limits: In contrast to clonotypes shared by all four donors, non-shared clonotypes had lower generation probabilities. Among the subsets, naive ones generally showed larger estimated richness than memory ones.

The length of the CDR3 is 16 residues. The V and J ends lost 1 base and 4 bases respectively, with 17 bases between them. CDR1 is MNHEY and CDR2 is SMNVEV in the germline V gene (reference sequence). Original processing notes: There were no quality scores in the junction-only immunoSEQ sequences, so filtering differed. Profiling relied on immunoSEQ multiplex PCR, and the TCRdb table lists in-frame clones only, not all of them. V, J and clone size were drawn from that table, and D and trimming were deduced from the DNA. This sample has 2 million to 2.5 million clones, with approximately 93% found just once. The study enrolled healthy HIV-negative adults without recent acute infections or vaccinations as donors.

Sequenced: naive CD4+ T cells from PBMCs. Subset noted: CD45RA+ positively selected. The sequence was collected from a man between 18 and 29 years old in good health. Some clones in this sample may be carry-over from other donors' samples. J is TRBJ2-7 and V is TRBV27, with TRBD1 as a possible D gene (5 bases). The CDR3 spells CASSLFFGQGHYEQYF. The CDR3 DNA reads as TGTGCCAGCAGTTTATTTTTCGGGCAGGGTCATTACGAGCAGTACTTC.